Listed here is a single T cell receptor beta chain. CDR1 SEHNR and CDR2 FQNEAQ come from the germline V gene (reference sequence). This CDR3 spans 16 amino acids. With 5 bases clipped from V and 6 bases from J, the junction kept 11 bases outside the gene matches. The data were obtained in a study of PD-1 and CTLA-4 blockade in melanoma. Produced via immunoSEQ multiplex PCR; TCRdb's table is partial and in-frame only. The table includes tens of thousands of clones, approximately 90% detected once. Material: CD8+ T cells from peripheral blood, obtained from a patient given anti-PD-1 treatment. This sequence originates from a human donor with melanoma. This rearrangement joins TRBV7-9 to TRBJ1-4; TRBD1 matches 8 bases. The CDR3 DNA follows: TGTGCCAGCAGCCCTCGGGGTTCAGGGGGCGATGAAAAACTGTTTTTT. This translates into CASSPRGSGGDEKLFF.